This T cell receptor beta chain emerged from a study of shared clonotypes between healthy human individuals. Profiled with immunoSEQ multiplex PCR; TCRdb holds only in-frame clones, not every one. Of hundreds of thousands of clones listed, approximately 73% are singletons. This clone has just one count. Its antigen remains unidentified. The CDR3 has 14 amino acids. Germline CDR1 is LNHDA and CDR2 is SQIVND (reference sequence). V was cut by 7 bases and J by 1 base, with 11 bases left in between. Points from the study as a whole: Measured sharing among donors was expected to vary with sequencing depth. The researchers took only blood, and tissue repertoires probably look different.

CD45RA-negative memory and CD45RA+ naive subsets were split from the CD4+ cells. The genes are TRBV19 and TRBJ1-5; D uncertain. This TCR was sampled from a woman in her twenties or thirties in good health. Specimen: memory CD4+ T cells sorted from blood. As for subset: CD45RA-negative fraction. The CDR3 DNA follows: TGTGCCAGTACCAGGACGGCGAGCAATCAGCCCCAGCATTTT. It encodes CASTRTASNQPQHF.